A single sample is the source of the 8 T cell receptor beta chains below, sequenced in a study of metastatic and nonmetastatic thyroid tumors. TCRdb reprocessed the PCR reads via MiXCR. The table includes approximately 20,000 clones, about 30% detected once. No treatment of any kind had been given to any patient before thyroid surgery. Sample: tumor tissue. The receptors here all came from a female donor with papillary thyroid cancer or a benign thyroid nodule (not recorded which). Some clones in this sample may be carry-over from other donors' samples.

The sample holds a few counts of this clone. One end of the junction fails to match germline, which may point to a read error. The V gene is TRBV6-5, the J gene TRBJ1-1; the D gene is possibly TRBD1 (5 bases). Germline assignment: CDR1 MNHEY and CDR2 SVGAGI. This CDR3 has 10 residues. The CDR3 coding sequence is TGTGCCAGCATGTCGGGGCAAGCATTCTTT. It translates to CASMSGQAFF.

The CDR3 bases are TGTGCCAGCAGTTTATCCTCAATGACTAGCGGTTTCACAGATACGCAGTATTTT. This encodes CASSLSSMTSGFTDTQYF. The chain employs TRBV12-3 or TRBV12-4 and TRBJ2-3, with TRBD2 identical over 9 bases. Trimming cost V 2 bases and J 2 bases; bases outside gene matches: 11. The CDR3 extends over 18 amino acids.

The chain employs TRBV3-1 and TRBJ2-7, with 8 bases matching TRBD2. Germline CDR1 LGHDT, CDR2 YNNKEL (reference sequence). This CDR3 is built from 16 residues. V was pared by 1 base and J by 1 base, with 6 bases of the junction left unmatched. The CDR3 here is CASSQGPSGSSYEQYF. The DNA of the CDR3 is TGTGCCAGCAGCCAAGGTCCTAGCGGGTCGTCCTACGAGCAGTACTTC.

This clone was seen repeatedly, ten times or more. In DNA form, the CDR3 reads TGTGCCAGCCGAACTAGCGGGAGCCGGGCCGGGGAGCTGTTTTTT. It yields the protein CASRTSGSRAGELFF. The J gene is TRBJ2-2, the V gene TRBV2; 11 bases are shared with TRBD2. CDR1 and CDR2 from the germline V gene are SNHLY and FYNNEI. This CDR3 has 15 amino acids. Trimming cost V 8 bases and J 6 bases; bases outside gene matches: 8.

In its sample, this clone ranks as medium-sized. The V call is TRBV6-6, the J call TRBJ2-2, with 7 bases identical to TRBD2. CDR3 size: 16 residues. V gave up 2 bases and J gave up 2 bases; unmatched junction bases: 5. Germline loops: CDR1 MNHNY, CDR2 SVGAGI (reference sequence). The CDR3 spells CASSYNRGRNTGELFF. DNA of the CDR3: TGTGCCAGCAGTTACAACCGCGGGAGAAACACCGGGGAGCTGTTTTTT.

This clone was observed many times. The chain links TRBV5-1 to TRBJ2-2; 7 bases map to TRBD2. The CDR3 length is 14 residues. The V and J ends lost 4 bases and 6 bases, in that order; junction bases with no gene match: 6. Germline CDR1 SGHRS, CDR2 YFSETQ. DNA of the CDR3: TGCGCCAGCAGCAATCCTCGGGGGGCCGGGGAGCTGTTTTTT. It yields the protein CASSNPRGAGELFF.

The chain recombines TRBV7-3 with TRBJ2-6; perhaps TRBD1 as D (6 bases). The V gene's germline CDR1 is SGHTA and CDR2 FQGTGA. The CDR3 is 15 residues long. V was clipped by 4 bases and J by 2 bases, with 9 bases between them. The CDR3 loop is CASSSWTAGANVLTF. As DNA, the CDR3 is TGTGCCAGCAGCTCCTGGACAGCTGGGGCCAACGTCCTGACTTTC.

Sample share makes this clone medium-sized. The chain is built from TRBV3-1 and TRBJ2-7; D not resolved. CDR1 is LGHDT and CDR2 is YNNKEL in the germline V gene (reference sequence). Trimming cost V 0 bases and J 1 base, with 10 bases left between them. This CDR3 is built from 15 residues. CDR3 protein: CASSQDPTRSYEQYF. The CDR3 nucleotides read TGTGCCAGCAGCCAAGATCCGACCCGTTCCTACGAGCAGTACTTC.